Listed below are T cell receptor beta chains from one sample, sequenced in a study of T cell responses to AZD1222 COVID-19 vaccine. The assay was immunoSEQ multiplex PCR, and TCRdb's table has in-frame clones only and misses some. The data contain 190,000 or so clones, more than 85% of them singletons. The specimen comprised peripheral blood, sampled 28 days after the second AZD1222 dose. The receptors shown here come from an adult who received the AZD1222 COVID-19 vaccine. Both conserved end residues are part of each CDR3. D genes are given only for firm matches. Part of the rows lack a size; the others show once, few, many or a class for expanded clones.

CDR3nt: TGTGCCACCTACCCGGGGGGCAACACCGGGGAGCTGTTTTTT
CDR3aa: CATYPGGNTGELFF
v_gene: TRBV6-5
abundance: .
d_gene: .
j_gene: TRBJ2-2

CDR3nt: TGTGCCAGCAGCTCACTCTACGAGCAGTACTTC
CDR3aa: CASSSLYEQYF
v_gene: TRBV7-3
abundance: .
d_gene: .
j_gene: TRBJ2-7

CDR3nt: TGTGCCAGCAGTTGGTTACAGGGAAGTCAGCCCCAGCATTTT
CDR3aa: CASSWLQGSQPQHF
v_gene: TRBV2
abundance: .
d_gene: .
j_gene: TRBJ1-5

CDR3nt: TGCGCCAGCAGCCAAGTGGACAGGGGAGGGGAAAAACTGTTTTTT
CDR3aa: CASSQVDRGGEKLFF
v_gene: TRBV4-3
abundance: once
d_gene: TRBD1
j_gene: TRBJ1-4

CDR3nt: TGTGCCAGTCGTAGCCCTGGTCAGCCCCAGCATTTT
CDR3aa: CASRSPGQPQHF
v_gene: TRBV19
abundance: .
d_gene: .
j_gene: TRBJ1-5

CDR3nt: TGTGCCAGCAGATCGGACAGGGGGCTTGCTCAGCCCCAGCATTTT
CDR3aa: CASRSDRGLAQPQHF
v_gene: TRBV28
abundance: .
d_gene: TRBD1
j_gene: TRBJ1-5

CDR3nt: TGTGCCAGCAGCCCTAACTATTCAGGCGGGAGAGGAGTCTGGGGTACGCAGTATTTT
CDR3aa: CASSPNYSGGRGVWGTQYF
v_gene: TRBV14
abundance: .
d_gene: TRBD2
j_gene: TRBJ2-3

CDR3nt: TGCGCCAGCAGCTTGGGGGGAACGAATGAGCAGTTCTTC
CDR3aa: CASSLGGTNEQFF
v_gene: TRBV5-1
abundance: .
d_gene: .
j_gene: TRBJ2-1

CDR3nt: TGTGCCATCAAACAACTAGCGGGAGGTTCCCACGAGCAGTACTTC
CDR3aa: CAIKQLAGGSHEQYF
v_gene: TRBV10-3
abundance: once
d_gene: TRBD2
j_gene: TRBJ2-7

CDR3nt: TGTGCCAGCAGCCACCACCTGACAGGGGACACTGAAGCTTTCTTT
CDR3aa: CASSHHLTGDTEAFF
v_gene: TRBV6-5
abundance: .
d_gene: TRBD1
j_gene: TRBJ1-1

CDR3nt: TGTGCCAGCAGCTTGGTTAGGGGCCAGCCCCAGCATTTT
CDR3aa: CASSLVRGQPQHF
v_gene: TRBV5-5
abundance: few
d_gene: .
j_gene: TRBJ1-5

CDR3nt: TGTGCCAGCACCATAGGAGGGGTACCTAACTATGGCTACACCTTC
CDR3aa: CASTIGGVPNYGYTF
v_gene: TRBV7-9
abundance: .
d_gene: .
j_gene: TRBJ1-2

CDR3nt: TGTGCCAGCAGCTTAGTGGGCGGATCTGGAAACACCATATATTTT
CDR3aa: CASSLVGGSGNTIYF
v_gene: TRBV7-6
abundance: .
d_gene: .
j_gene: TRBJ1-3

CDR3nt: TGTGCCAGCAGCTTGATGCAAGAGACCCAGTACTTC
CDR3aa: CASSLMQETQYF
v_gene: TRBV5-6
abundance: .
d_gene: .
j_gene: TRBJ2-5

CDR3nt: TGCGCCAGCAGCCCGGCCACCCAGTACTTC
CDR3aa: CASSPATQYF
v_gene: TRBV4-1
abundance: .
d_gene: .
j_gene: TRBJ2-5

CDR3nt: TGTGCCAGTGGACCAGACGTTGGGCGCAATCAGCCCCAGCATTTT
CDR3aa: CASGPDVGRNQPQHF
v_gene: TRBV19
abundance: .
d_gene: .
j_gene: TRBJ1-5

CDR3nt: TGTGCCAGCAGCTCTGTATTTCCGCCGGGAGAGCAGTACTTC
CDR3aa: CASSSVFPPGEQYF
v_gene: TRBV7-2
abundance: .
d_gene: .
j_gene: TRBJ2-7

CDR3nt: TGTGCCAGCAGCTACGACGGCCTGAACACTGAAGCTTTCTTT
CDR3aa: CASSYDGLNTEAFF
v_gene: TRBV6-5
abundance: .
d_gene: .
j_gene: TRBJ1-1

CDR3nt: TGTGCCAGCAGCCAAGGTGTGACAGGTCGCGAGCAGTACTTC
CDR3aa: CASSQGVTGREQYF
v_gene: TRBV4-2
abundance: .
d_gene: .
j_gene: TRBJ2-7

CDR3nt: TGTGCCAGCAGTTACTCCCCACAGGGGGCGACTGGCTACACCTTC
CDR3aa: CASSYSPQGATGYTF
v_gene: TRBV6-5
abundance: .
d_gene: TRBD1
j_gene: TRBJ1-2

CDR3nt: TGTGCCAGCAGTTATGGTAGGTGGGGGGTTCGGAACACTGAAGCTTTCTTT
CDR3aa: CASSYGRWGVRNTEAFF
v_gene: TRBV28
abundance: once
d_gene: .
j_gene: TRBJ1-1

CDR3nt: TGTGCCAGCAGCGTAGCTTCAAATTCACCCCTCCACTTT
CDR3aa: CASSVASNSPLHF
v_gene: TRBV9
abundance: .
d_gene: .
j_gene: TRBJ1-6

CDR3nt: TGTGCCGGGAAAAGAGAGGGTTCTAACTATGGCTACACCTTC
CDR3aa: CAGKREGSNYGYTF
v_gene: TRBV19
abundance: .
d_gene: .
j_gene: TRBJ1-2

CDR3nt: TGTGCCAGCAGTTTATTCACTAATAATTCACCCCTCCACTTT
CDR3aa: CASSLFTNNSPLHF
v_gene: TRBV28
abundance: .
d_gene: .
j_gene: TRBJ1-6

CDR3nt: TGTGCCAGCAGCCAAGATCCGGGCTCGGCTGGGGCCAACGTCCTGACTTTC
CDR3aa: CASSQDPGSAGANVLTF
v_gene: TRBV3-1/TRBV3-2
abundance: .
d_gene: .
j_gene: TRBJ2-6

CDR3nt: TGCGCCAGCAGCTTGGCCACAGGGGCAATTTTACTACACGAGCAGTACTTC
CDR3aa: CASSLATGAILLHEQYF
v_gene: TRBV5-1
abundance: .
d_gene: TRBD1
j_gene: TRBJ2-7

CDR3nt: TGTGCCAGTAGTACCACCGGGGAGCTGTTTTTT
CDR3aa: CASSTTGELFF
v_gene: TRBV19
abundance: once
d_gene: .
j_gene: TRBJ2-2

CDR3nt: TGTGCCAGCAGAAACGGGAGCGGGAACACCGGGGAGCTGTTTTTT
CDR3aa: CASRNGSGNTGELFF
v_gene: TRBV2
abundance: .
d_gene: .
j_gene: TRBJ2-2

CDR3nt: TGCGCCAGCAGCCGGGGATCAGGAAACTACGAGCAGTACTTC
CDR3aa: CASSRGSGNYEQYF
v_gene: TRBV5-1
abundance: once
d_gene: .
j_gene: TRBJ2-7

CDR3nt: TGTGCCAGCAGCGTAACCTCTCGGGAGACCCAGTACTTC
CDR3aa: CASSVTSRETQYF
v_gene: TRBV9
abundance: .
d_gene: .
j_gene: TRBJ2-5

CDR3nt: TGTGCCAGCAGTTTCGGACAGGTTAAGAACACTGAAGCTTTCTTT
CDR3aa: CASSFGQVKNTEAFF
v_gene: TRBV6-2/TRBV6-3
abundance: .
d_gene: TRBD1
j_gene: TRBJ1-1

CDR3nt: TGTGCCAGCTCATTAGTTGGGGCCCAGGATGGCTACACCTTC
CDR3aa: CASSLVGAQDGYTF
v_gene: TRBV18
abundance: once
d_gene: .
j_gene: TRBJ1-2

CDR3nt: TGTGCCAGCAGCTTTATAGGCTCCTACAATGAGCAGTTCTTC
CDR3aa: CASSFIGSYNEQFF
v_gene: TRBV7-2
abundance: .
d_gene: .
j_gene: TRBJ2-1

CDR3nt: TGTGCCAGCAGCCCCGGGACAGGGGACCATGTTAACTATGGCTACACCTTC
CDR3aa: CASSPGTGDHVNYGYTF
v_gene: TRBV13
abundance: once
d_gene: TRBD1
j_gene: TRBJ1-2

CDR3nt: TGTGCCAGCACCCGGGCGGGACTAGCGGGACTTTACGGGGAGCTGTTTTTT
CDR3aa: CASTRAGLAGLYGELFF
v_gene: TRBV28
abundance: .
d_gene: TRBD2
j_gene: TRBJ2-2

CDR3nt: TGTGCCAGCAGTTACACTAGCGGGAGGGATACGCAGTATTTT
CDR3aa: CASSYTSGRDTQYF
v_gene: TRBV6-5
abundance: .
d_gene: TRBD2
j_gene: TRBJ2-3

CDR3nt: TGTGCCAGATCCATAGTCAGGGCCTACGAGCAGTACTTC
CDR3aa: CARSIVRAYEQYF
v_gene: TRBV19
abundance: .
d_gene: .
j_gene: TRBJ2-7

CDR3nt: TGTGCCAGTAGCCCCCGAACCTTGGAGAGTCGGTCCGAGCAGTACTTC
CDR3aa: CASSPRTLESRSEQYF
v_gene: TRBV19
abundance: once
d_gene: .
j_gene: TRBJ2-7

CDR3nt: TGTGCCACCAGTGGAGCTTATAGCAATCAGCCCCAGCATTTT
CDR3aa: CATSGAYSNQPQHF
v_gene: TRBV24-1
abundance: .
d_gene: .
j_gene: TRBJ1-5

CDR3nt: TGTGCCAGTAGTAATTCCTTAAACACTGAAGCTTTCTTT
CDR3aa: CASSNSLNTEAFF
v_gene: TRBV19
abundance: .
d_gene: .
j_gene: TRBJ1-1

CDR3nt: TGTGCCAGCAGCTTACTAGCGGGAGCTTGGGGCGATGAGCAGTTCTTC
CDR3aa: CASSLLAGAWGDEQFF
v_gene: TRBV11-3
abundance: .
d_gene: TRBD2
j_gene: TRBJ2-1

CDR3nt: TGTGCCAGCCCTCCGCCGGGGGCCATGAACACTGAAGCTTTCTTT
CDR3aa: CASPPPGAMNTEAFF
v_gene: TRBV28
abundance: .
d_gene: .
j_gene: TRBJ1-1

CDR3nt: TGTGCCAGCAGCCAAGTAAAGGCCGGGGAGCTGTTTTTT
CDR3aa: CASSQVKAGELFF
v_gene: TRBV4-2
abundance: once
d_gene: .
j_gene: TRBJ2-2

CDR3nt: TGTGCCAGCTCCTCGACAGGGGGGAGTACTGAAGCTTTCTTT
CDR3aa: CASSSTGGSTEAFF
v_gene: TRBV18
abundance: .
d_gene: TRBD1
j_gene: TRBJ1-1